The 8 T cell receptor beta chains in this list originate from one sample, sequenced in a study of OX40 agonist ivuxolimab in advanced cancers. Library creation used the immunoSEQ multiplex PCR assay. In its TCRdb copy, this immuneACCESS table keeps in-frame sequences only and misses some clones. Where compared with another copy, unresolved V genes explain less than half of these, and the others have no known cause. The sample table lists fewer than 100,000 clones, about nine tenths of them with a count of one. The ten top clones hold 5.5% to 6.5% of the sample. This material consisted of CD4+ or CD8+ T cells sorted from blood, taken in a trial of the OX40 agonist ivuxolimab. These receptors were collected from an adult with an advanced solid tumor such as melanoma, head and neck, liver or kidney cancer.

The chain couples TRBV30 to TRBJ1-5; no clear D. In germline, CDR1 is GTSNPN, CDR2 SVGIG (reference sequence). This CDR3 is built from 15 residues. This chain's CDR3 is CAARPAGRGNQPQHF. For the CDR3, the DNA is TGTGCGGCCCGGCCGGCCGGGCGCGGGAATCAGCCCCAGCATTTT. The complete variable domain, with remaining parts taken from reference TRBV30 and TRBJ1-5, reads SQTIHQWPATLVQPVGSPLSLECTVEGTSNPNLYWYRQAAGRGLQLLFYSVGIGQISSEVPQNLSASRPQDRQFILSSKKLLLSDSGFYLCAARPAGRGNQPQHFGDGTRLSIL.

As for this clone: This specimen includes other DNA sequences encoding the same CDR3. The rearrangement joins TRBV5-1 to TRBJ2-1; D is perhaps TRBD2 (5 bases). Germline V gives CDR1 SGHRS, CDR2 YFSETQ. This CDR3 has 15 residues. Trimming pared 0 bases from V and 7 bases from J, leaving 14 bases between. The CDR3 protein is CASSLETDYPNEQFF. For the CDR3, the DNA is TGCGCCAGCAGCTTGGAGACCGACTACCCGAATGAGCAGTTCTTC.

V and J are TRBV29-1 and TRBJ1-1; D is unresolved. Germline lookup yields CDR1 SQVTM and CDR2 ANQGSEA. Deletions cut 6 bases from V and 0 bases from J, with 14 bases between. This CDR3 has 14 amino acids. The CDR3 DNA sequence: TGCAGCGTGTCTTGGGCGAGATTGAACACTGAAGCTTTCTTT. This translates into CSVSWARLNTEAFF. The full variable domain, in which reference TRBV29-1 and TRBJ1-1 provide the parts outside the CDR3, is SAVISQKPSRDICQRGTSLTIQCQVDSQVTMMFWYRQQPGQSLTLIATANQGSEATYESGFVIDKFPISRPNLTFSTLTVSNMSPEDSSIYLCSVSWARLNTEAFFGQGTRLTVV.

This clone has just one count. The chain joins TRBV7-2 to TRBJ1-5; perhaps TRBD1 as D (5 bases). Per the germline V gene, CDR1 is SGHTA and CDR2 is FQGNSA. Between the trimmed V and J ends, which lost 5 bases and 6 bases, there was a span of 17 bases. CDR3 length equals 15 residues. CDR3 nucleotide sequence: TGTGCCAGCAGCCAATCAGGCAGGGTCGGTCAGCCCCAGCATTTT. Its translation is CASSQSGRVGQPQHF.

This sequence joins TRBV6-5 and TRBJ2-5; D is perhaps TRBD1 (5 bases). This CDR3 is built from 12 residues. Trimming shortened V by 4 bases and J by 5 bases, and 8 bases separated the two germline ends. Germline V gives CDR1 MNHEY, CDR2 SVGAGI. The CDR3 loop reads CASSSHRETQYF. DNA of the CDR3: TGTGCCAGCAGTTCTCACAGGGAGACCCAGTACTTC.

The CDR3 protein is CASVGDVDPFGKLFF. The CDR3 coding sequence is TGTGCCTCCGTGGGGGACGTAGACCCTTTTGGAAAACTGTTTTTT. The V call is TRBV30, the J call TRBJ1-4; D might be TRBD1 (5 bases). The CDR3 totals 15 residues. The germline gives CDR1 GTSNPN, CDR2 SVGIG (reference sequence). Trimming pared 7 bases from V and 10 bases from J, leaving 25 bases between.

For the CDR3, the DNA is TGTGCCAGCAGCTTGCTTCAGAGAGAGACCCAGTACTTC. It is translated as CASSLLQRETQYF. The chain uses TRBV5-6 and TRBJ2-5, with no clear D. The CDR3 has 13 residues. The germline CDR1 and CDR2 sequences are SGHDT and YYEEEE. Trimming pared 1 base from V and 4 bases from J, leaving 8 bases between.

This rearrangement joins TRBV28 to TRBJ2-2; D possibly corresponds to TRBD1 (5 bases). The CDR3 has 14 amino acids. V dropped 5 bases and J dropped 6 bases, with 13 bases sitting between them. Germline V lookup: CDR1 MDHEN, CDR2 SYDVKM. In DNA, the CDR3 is TGTGCCAGCAGTCCAGGGAATTCAGCCGGGGAGCTGTTTTTT. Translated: CASSPGNSAGELFF.